Described below is a single T cell receptor beta chain sequence and its context. It lacks a known antigen. Base qualities are not recorded, but no much larger clone differs from it by a single base. The sample belongs to a study of CDR3 diversity in severe acne (dated by TCRdb to the late 2010s). Libraries came from PCR. Sequencing was carried out with an Illumina HiSeq 2000. The public reads were reanalyzed by TCRdb: fastp trimming at Q25, MiXCR alignment, in-frame beta chains only. Under each unique CDR3 protein, matching rows form one entry showing the most common genes and DNA. The sample table contains approximately 84,000 distinct CDR3 sequences; only one count was recorded for 50% to 65% of them. The ten largest account for approximately 15% of the sample. Sequences were obtained from blood. This sequence was found in a male donor in good health, without acne.

The DNA is TGCGCCAGCAGTGCTCCCCAAAGGGGGACGGGGAACACTGAAGCTTTCTTT. This codes for CASSAPQRGTGNTEAFF. Here the chain combines TRBV10-1 and TRBJ1-1; TRBD1 might be the D gene, on 6 matching bases. From the germline V gene (reference sequence), CDR1 is WNHNN and CDR2 is SYGVQD. The CDR3 holds 17 amino acids from the cysteine to the phenylalanine. Only CDR3 DNA remains: 51 bases, in frame from the first base. Deletion took 4 bases off V and 1 base off J, with a span of 19 bases between the germline ends.